This entry describes one TCR beta chain. The length of the CDR3 is 14 residues. Germline V lookup: CDR1 ENHRY, CDR2 SYGVKD. With 6 bases clipped from V and 8 bases from J, the junction kept 10 bases outside the gene matches. The data were taken from a study of blood T cell repertoires in COVID-19. About the research overall: Sample material is recorded as cDNA or gDNA derived from T cells, B-cell-depleted T cells, or PBMCs.

In the original processing: From reference gene primer amplification, estimates of nucleated cell counts were derived. The repertoire was sequenced with immunoSEQ multiplex PCR; TCRdb's copy has only in-frame clones and lacks some. The V and J calls and clone size come from that table; D and trimming were worked out from the DNA. The table lists under 250,000 clones, 88% of them singletons. Enrollment of patients from Seattle took place during active infection, with longitudinal follow-up. Input material: peripheral blood. The TCR was taken from a woman in her thirties with COVID-19, enrolled during active disease. The chain links TRBV10-3 to TRBJ1-1, with TRBD1 matching over 9 bases. The CDR3 sequence is CAIRNGTGMGEAFF. In DNA, the CDR3 is TGTGCCATCAGGAACGGGACAGGGATGGGGGAAGCTTTCTTT.